The 11 T cell receptor beta chains reported below all come from one sample, sequenced in a study of blood T cell repertoires in COVID-19. Libraries were prepared by immunoSEQ multiplex PCR; TCRdb keeps only in-frame clonotypes and omits some of them. The data hold 130,000 to 150,000 clones, with about 91% observed a single time. The source material was peripheral blood. These receptors all come from a woman aged 50 to 60 with acute or convalescent COVID-19.

This clone was seen more than once but under ten times. This sequence joins TRBV10-3 and TRBJ1-2, with D perhaps matching TRBD1 (6 bases). CDR3 length: 12 residues. The germline V and J ends were trimmed by 11 bases and 8 bases, with 18 bases remaining between them. Germline V CDR1 and CDR2: ENHRY, SYGVKD. For the CDR3, the DNA is TGTGCCGGCAGGGGTGAAGGGGAGGGCTACACCTTC. Translation: CAGRGEGEGYTF.

A few counts support this clone. This chain joins TRBV3-1 (or the pseudogene TRBV3-2) and TRBJ1-1; D might be TRBD1 (5 bases). V shed 4 bases and J shed 3 bases, with 9 bases lying between them. The germline V gene has CDR1 LGHDT and CDR2 YNNKEL (reference sequence). CDR3 size: 13 residues. CDR3 sequence reads: CASSPLRDTEAFF. In DNA, the CDR3 is TGTGCCAGCAGCCCCCTCAGGGACACTGAAGCTTTCTTT.

The chain links TRBV6-5 to TRBJ1-4; 7 bases fit TRBD1. CDR1 is MNHEY and CDR2 is SVGAGI in the germline V gene. V gave up 0 bases and J gave up 3 bases; unmatched junction bases: 4. The CDR3 runs 16 residues. CDR3: CASSYSPTGPNEKLFF. The CDR3 coding sequence is TGTGCCAGCAGTTACTCGCCGACAGGGCCTAATGAAAAACTGTTTTTT.

This chain connects TRBV12-5 to TRBJ2-7, with 12 bases matching TRBD2. Per the germline V gene, CDR1 is LGHNT and CDR2 is FRNRAP. Trimming removed 5 bases from V and 0 bases from J; junction bases left unmatched: 20. The CDR3 consists of 21 residues. The CDR3 nucleotides are TGTGCTAGTGGTCCTCAATTAGGGACCTCGCTAGCGGGGGGGGTCTCCTACGAGCAGTACTTC. This encodes CASGPQLGTSLAGGVSYEQYF.

This clone was counted once. J is TRBJ2-1 and V is TRBV6-5, with 9 bases lining up with TRBD2. CDR1 is MNHEY and CDR2 is SVGAGI in the germline V gene. The CDR3 has 15 amino acids. V trimming: 6 bases; J trimming: 5 bases; junction bases outside the gene matches: 8. The CDR3 here is CASSRTSVYNNEQFF. As DNA, the CDR3 is TGTGCCAGCAGCAGGACTAGCGTATACAACAATGAGCAGTTCTTC.

The CDR3 spells CASSSPRVSSGNTIYF. CDR3 nucleotide sequence: TGTGCCAGCAGCTCCCCCAGGGTCAGCTCTGGAAACACCATATATTTT. This chain links TRBV21-1 with TRBJ1-3; the D call TRBD1 from the table was never checked on the DNA. TRBV21-1 is noted as a pseudogene. CDR3 length equals 16 residues.

The V call is TRBV6-1, the J call TRBJ1-5, with a possible D match to TRBD1 (5 bases). Germline V gene lookup returns CDR1 MNHNS and CDR2 SASEGT. Between the trimmed V and J ends, which lost 3 bases and 0 bases, there was a span of 15 bases. The CDR3 has 17 amino acids. The chain's CDR3 is CASSDPGQSYSNQPQHF. The CDR3 coding sequence is TGTGCCAGCAGTGACCCCGGACAATCCTATAGCAATCAGCCCCAGCATTTT.

This rearrangement joins TRBV7-8 to TRBJ2-1; TRBD1 is a possible D gene (5 bases). The CDR3 length is 14 residues. V lost 4 bases, J lost 6 bases, and 13 bases lay in between. Germline V CDR1 and CDR2: SGHVS, FQNEAQ. The CDR3 region has the DNA TGTGCCAGCAGCTATGGGGCGATTCTCAATGAGCAGTTCTTC. Translation: CASSYGAILNEQFF.

This clone was seen just once. This sequence joins TRBV30 and TRBJ1-3; D may be TRBD1 (5 bases). The CDR3 has 12 residues. Germline CDR1 and CDR2: GTSNPN and SVGIG (reference sequence). V was cut by 8 bases and J by 0 bases, with 8 bases left in between. CDR3 nucleotides: TGTGCCCGGGGGAGCTCTGGAAACACCATATATTTT. It is translated as CARGSSGNTIYF.

The chain is built from TRBV7-2 and TRBJ1-2; tentatively, D is TRBD1 (6 bases). The CDR3 length is 14 residues. Germline V lookup: CDR1 SGHTA, CDR2 FQGNSA. Trimming left V 4 bases short and J 2 bases short, with 11 bases between. This chain's CDR3 is CASSYRTVNYGYTF. CDR3 nucleotide sequence: TGTGCCAGCAGCTACAGGACAGTGAACTATGGCTACACCTTC.

The V call is TRBV19, the J call TRBJ2-5, with 7 bases fitting TRBD1. The CDR3 length is 15 residues. V trimming: 4 bases; J trimming: 4 bases; junction bases outside the gene matches: 9. Germline V gives CDR1 LNHDA, CDR2 SQIVND (reference sequence). CDR3 loop: CASSTRQGIGETQYF. For the CDR3, the DNA is TGTGCCAGTAGTACCCGACAGGGAATTGGAGAGACCCAGTACTTC.